This T cell receptor beta chain derives from a study of radiation and T cells in renal cell carcinoma. Study-wide context: Nephrectomy followed 15 Gy stereotactic body radiation by 4 weeks.

Study-wide results and limits: From baseline, blood top tumor clonotypes peaked at 2 weeks post-radiation.

In germline, CDR1 is LNHDA, CDR2 SQIVND (reference sequence). Trimming at V came to 6 bases and at J to 0 bases, leaving 3 bases not matched to a gene. The CDR3 runs to 15 residues. Clones were sequenced by immunoSEQ multiplex PCR, and TCRdb holds only the in-frame ones, with some missing. The sample lists about 59,000 clones, over 70% occurring once. With regard to this clone: Its antigen remains unknown.

Time point of the sample: baseline pretreatment blood. The treatment denotes: 15 Gy SBRT to primary tumor, nephrectomy 4 weeks later. The sequencing here drew on blood, taken from a patient whose treatment included radiotherapy and nephrectomy. This TCR came from a man aged 55-75 years with renal cell carcinoma. V is TRBV19 and J is TRBJ1-3, with 9 bases identical to TRBD1. The DNA for the CDR3 is TGTGCCAGTAGCCGGGACAGGGACTCTGGAAACACCATATATTTT. It is translated as CASSRDRDSGNTIYF.